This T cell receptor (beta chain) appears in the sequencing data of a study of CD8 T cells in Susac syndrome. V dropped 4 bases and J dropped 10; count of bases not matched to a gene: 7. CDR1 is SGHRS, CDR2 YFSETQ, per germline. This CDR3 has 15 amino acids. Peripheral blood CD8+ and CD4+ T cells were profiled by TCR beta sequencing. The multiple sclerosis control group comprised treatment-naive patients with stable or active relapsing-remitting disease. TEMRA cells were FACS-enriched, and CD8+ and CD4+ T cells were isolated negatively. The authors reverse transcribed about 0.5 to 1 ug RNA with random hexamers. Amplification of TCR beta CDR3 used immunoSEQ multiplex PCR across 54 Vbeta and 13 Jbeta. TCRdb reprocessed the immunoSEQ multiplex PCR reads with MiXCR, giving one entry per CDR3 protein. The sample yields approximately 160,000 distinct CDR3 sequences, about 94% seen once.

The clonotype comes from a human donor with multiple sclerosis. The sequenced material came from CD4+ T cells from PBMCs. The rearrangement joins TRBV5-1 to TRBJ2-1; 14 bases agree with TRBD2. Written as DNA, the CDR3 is TGCGCCAGCAGCCGGGGACTAGCGGGGGTGAGCGAGCAGTTCTTC. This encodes CASSRGLAGVSEQFF.